One sample yielded the 24 T cell receptor beta chains listed below, sequenced in a study of T cell responses to AZD1222 COVID-19 vaccine. Generated by immunoSEQ multiplex PCR, the TCRdb table keeps only in-frame clones and is missing some. This sample yields over 75,000 clones, of which 75% to 90% are seen a single time; about 2.2% belongs to the top ten. The specimen comprised peripheral blood, sampled on day 0 of AZD1222 vaccination. These receptors all come from an adult in good health.

Comments on this clone: The same CDR3 also results from other DNA sequences found in this sample. The genes are TRBV2 and TRBJ2-1; TRBD2 is a possible D gene (5 bases). Germline V gives CDR1 SNHLY, CDR2 FYNNEI. The CDR3 extends over 11 amino acids. V shed 7 bases and J shed 15 bases, with 16 bases lying between them. CDR3 region: CASILSSLPFF. DNA for the CDR3: TGTGCCAGCATTTTATCTAGCCTCCCGTTCTTC. The full variable domain, in which reference TRBV2 and TRBJ2-1 provide the parts outside the CDR3, is EPEVTQTPSHQVTQMGQEVILRCVPISNHLYFYWYRQILGQKVEFLVSFYNNEISEKSEIFDDQFSVERPDGSNFTLKIRSTKLEDSAMYFCASILSSLPFFGPGTRLTVL.

This chain links TRBV12-3 or TRBV12-4 with TRBJ1-1; unclear D gene. V lost 3 bases and J 1 base, leaving 6 bases between the germline ends. The CDR3 is 13 residues long. CDR3 sequence: CASSFSSNTEAFF. The CDR3 DNA is TGTGCCAGCAGTTTTAGTTCGAACACTGAAGCTTTCTTT.

The V call is TRBV5-1, the J call TRBJ2-5; no clear D gene. There are 13 residues in the CDR3. Germline CDR1 SGHRS, CDR2 YFSETQ. V was pared by 4 bases and J by 1 base, with 8 bases between. The CDR3 region is CASSPAGQETQYF. The DNA of the CDR3 is TGCGCCAGCAGCCCGGCCGGCCAAGAGACCCAGTACTTC.

A remark on this clone: The junction departs from the called germline gene at one end, perhaps through a read error. The V and J genes are TRBV11-3 and TRBJ2-7; TRBD2 agrees at 13 bases. This CDR3 comprises 12 residues. Germline lookup yields CDR1 SGHNT and CDR2 YENEEA. The CDR3 region has the DNA TGTGCCAGCAGCTCCGGACTAGCGGGGGTTTTCTTC. Its protein product is CASSSGLAGVFF.

The chain links TRBV6-5 to TRBJ2-7; D is tentatively TRBD1 or TRBD2 (5 bases each). In germline, CDR1 is MNHEY, CDR2 SVGAGI. Trimming took off 1 base at V and 1 base at J, with 11 bases between the two ends. The CDR3 has 15 residues. The DNA for the CDR3 is TGTGCCAGCAGTTACTTTCTAGGGGAGTCCTACGAGCAGTACTTC. Its translation is CASSYFLGESYEQYF.

V and J are TRBV7-3 and TRBJ2-1; 10 nucleotides match TRBD1. The CDR3 contains 15 residues. Germline CDR1 and CDR2: SGHTA and FQGTGA. The V and J ends lost 4 bases and 7 bases, in that order; junction bases with no gene match: 7. CDR3 DNA sequence: TGTGCCAGCAGCTCCGGGCGGGGACAGGGGAATGAGCAGTTCTTC. Translated: CASSSGRGQGNEQFF.

The chain employs TRBV19 and TRBJ1-1, with D perhaps matching TRBD1 (6 bases). Trimming pared 3 bases from V and 4 bases from J, leaving 18 bases between. CDR1 and CDR2 from the germline V gene are LNHDA and SQIVND (reference sequence). CDR3 length: 16 amino acids. The chain's CDR3 is CASSILYTGQGTEAFF. CDR3 nucleotide sequence: TGTGCCAGTAGTATTCTATACACAGGGCAGGGCACTGAAGCTTTCTTT.

This chain uses TRBV12-5 with TRBJ1-5; possibly TRBD1 for D (6 bases). The V end was cut by 0 bases, the J end by 9 bases, with 15 bases between. Germline lookup yields CDR1 LGHNT and CDR2 FRNRAP. This CDR3 contains 15 residues. The CDR3 here is CASGLVPGATGPQHF. The CDR3 bases are TGTGCTAGTGGTTTGGTACCAGGGGCCACGGGGCCCCAGCATTTT. The full variable domain, rest sourced from reference TRBV12-5 and TRBJ1-5, is DARVTQTPRHKVTEMGQEVTMRCQPILGHNTVFWYRQTMMQGLELLAYFRNRAPLDDSGMPKDRFSAEMPDATLATLKIQPSEPRDSAVYFCASGLVPGATGPQHFGDGTRLSIL.

Remarks on this clone: This clone may be a read error of a much larger clone one base away. J is TRBJ2-7 and V is TRBV6-5, with 7 nucleotides matching TRBD2. V lost 2 bases, J lost 0 bases, and 1 base stayed unmatched. Germline V gene data show CDR1 as MNHEY and CDR2 as SVGAGI. The CDR3 covers 14 residues. CDR3 region: CASSYRDYSYEQYF. In DNA form, the CDR3 reads TGTGCCAGCAGTTACCGGGACTACTCCTACGAGCAGTACTTC.

The genes are TRBV6-8 and TRBJ1-1; D gene uncertain. Germline-derived CDR1 and CDR2 are MNHGY and SAAAGT. Trimming shortened V by 4 bases and J by 3 bases, and 18 bases separated the two germline ends. The CDR3 totals 16 residues. The CDR3 sequence: CASSLTPEGQDTEAFF. The DNA of the CDR3 is TGTGCCAGCAGTTTGACTCCTGAGGGTCAGGACACTGAAGCTTTCTTT.

The chain combines TRBV19 with TRBJ1-5; unclear D gene. This CDR3 contains 14 residues. V lost 3 bases, J lost 10 bases, and 16 bases lay in between. In germline, CDR1 is LNHDA, CDR2 SQIVND (reference sequence). This CDR3 is CASSMRGSPVPQHF. DNA for the CDR3: TGTGCCAGTAGTATGAGAGGGAGCCCCGTCCCCCAGCATTTT. The entire variable domain, with the rest obtained from reference TRBV19 and TRBJ1-5, is as follows: DGGITQSPKYLFRKEGQNVTLSCEQNLNHDAMYWYRQDPGQGLRLIYYSQIVNDFQKGDIAEGYSVSREKKESFPLTVTSAQKNPTAFYLCASSMRGSPVPQHFGDGTRLSIL.

The chain links TRBV6-2 or TRBV6-3 to TRBJ2-5, with 7 positions matching TRBD1. Unmatched junction bases numbered 2, after V lost 6 bases and J lost 1 base. This CDR3 has 13 residues. The germline gives CDR1 MNHEY, CDR2 SVGEGT. CDR3 sequence reads: CASSGQAQETQYF. The CDR3 DNA reads as TGTGCCAGCAGCGGACAGGCCCAAGAGACCCAGTACTTC.

This chain joins TRBV5-1 and TRBJ2-3; D not certain. Germline CDR1 is SGHRS and CDR2 is YFSETQ. V shed 1 base and J shed 4 bases, with 10 bases lying between them. There are 14 residues in the CDR3. The CDR3 region has the DNA TGCGCCAGCAGCTTGAGGCATGGGGCAGATACGCAGTATTTT. Translating gives CASSLRHGADTQYF.

The chain combines TRBV7-8 with TRBJ1-6; D unresolved. V lost 1 base to trimming and J lost 11 bases, with 9 bases between them. This CDR3 is built from 13 residues. Germline V gene data show CDR1 as SGHVS and CDR2 as FQNEAQ. The CDR3 DNA reads as TGTGCCAGCAGCTTAGGAGGAGTAACACCCCTCCACTTT. Translated: CASSLGGVTPLHF.

V and J are TRBV7-9 and TRBJ1-3, with D possibly matching TRBD1 (6 bases). The germline CDR1 and CDR2 sequences are SEHNR and FQNEAQ (reference sequence). Trimming took off 5 bases at V and 0 bases at J, with 14 bases between the two ends. The CDR3 length is 16 residues. The DNA for the CDR3 is TGTGCCAGCAGCCACAGACAGGAGCCCTCTGGAAACACCATATATTTT. This encodes CASSHRQEPSGNTIYF.

The chain recombines TRBV4-3 with TRBJ2-2; D is undetermined. Trimming took 2 bases from V and 3 from J, leaving 16 bases between them. The CDR3 is 17 residues long. CDR1 is LGHNA and CDR2 is YSLEER in the germline V gene. CDR3 coding DNA: TGCGCCAGCAGCCAATCCCCTGAATCTCTTGACACCGGGGAGCTGTTTTTT. It specifies CASSQSPESLDTGELFF.

V usage is TRBV6-5 and J usage is TRBJ2-1; 10 bases are a match to TRBD1. With V trimmed by 5 bases and J by 9 bases, 10 bases remained unmatched. Germline V gene data show CDR1 as MNHEY and CDR2 as SVGAGI. This CDR3 is built from 15 residues. The CDR3 DNA reads TGTGCCAGCAGTCCTGACAGGGGGCTCTCGGGTGAGCAGTTCTTC. This sequence encodes CASSPDRGLSGEQFF.

This rearrangement joins TRBV18 to TRBJ1-1; 8 bases fit TRBD1. The V gene end was trimmed by 6 bases and the J gene end by 8 bases; junction bases not matched to a gene: 5. Germline CDR1 and CDR2: KGHSH and LQKENI. The CDR3 extends over 12 amino acids. The CDR3 DNA reads TGTGCCAGCTCTCCGAGGACAGGGGAAGCTTTCTTT. It codes for CASSPRTGEAFF.

This CDR3 reads CASTHGGNTEAFF. The DNA for the CDR3 is TGCGCCAGCACCCATGGAGGGAACACTGAAGCTTTCTTT. This chain joins TRBV5-1 and TRBJ1-1; D is ambiguous. Germline CDR1 is SGHRS and CDR2 is YFSETQ. This CDR3 is built from 13 residues. Deletions cut 6 bases from V and 1 base from J, with 10 bases between.

The chain recombines TRBV7-9 with TRBJ1-1; maybe TRBD1 (5 bases). Trimming pared 5 bases from V and 5 bases from J, leaving 21 bases between. This CDR3 is built from 16 residues. Germline assignment: CDR1 SEHNR and CDR2 FQNEAQ (reference sequence). The CDR3 spells CASSPKAGEVGTEAFF. The CDR3 DNA sequence: TGTGCCAGCAGCCCGAAAGCGGGGGAAGTGGGGACTGAAGCTTTCTTT.

The chain is built from TRBV11-3 and TRBJ1-3; weak D call: TRBD1 (6 bases). Germline lookup yields CDR1 SGHNT and CDR2 YENEEA. This CDR3 has 17 amino acids. Trimming stripped 1 base from V and 0 bases from J, with 13 bases between. This chain's CDR3 is CASSLGGQPDSGNTIYF. The CDR3 nucleotides are TGTGCCAGCAGCTTAGGAGGACAGCCCGACTCTGGAAACACCATATATTTT.

The rearrangement links TRBV6-6 to TRBJ1-3; no clear D. The CDR3 runs 14 residues. Germline CDR1 and CDR2: MNHNY and SVGAGI (reference sequence). V lost 2 bases and J 4 bases, leaving 9 bases between the germline ends. DNA of the CDR3: TGTGCCAGCAGTTACCTGACGGCGGGAAACACCATATATTTT. Protein sequence: CASSYLTAGNTIYF.

This clone was counted only a few times. The chain joins TRBV7-2 to TRBJ2-1, with 11 bases fitting TRBD1. Germline V gene lookup returns CDR1 SGHTA and CDR2 FQGNSA. This CDR3 contains 16 residues. Trimming removed 3 bases from V and 2 bases from J; junction bases left unmatched: 3. This CDR3 is CASSLGQGGTYNEQFF. The CDR3 DNA is TGTGCCAGCAGCTTGGGACAGGGGGGAACCTACAATGAGCAGTTCTTC.

The genes are TRBV20-1 and TRBJ2-5; no clear D. Germline CDR1 is DFQATT and CDR2 is SNEGSKA (reference sequence). This CDR3 comprises 11 residues. The CDR3 reads CSSLTQETQYF. CDR3 nucleotides: TGCAGCTCCTTGACCCAGGAGACCCAGTACTTC.